This TCR beta chain was identified during a study of regulatory T cells in long-lasting Graves disease. Regarding time point: persistent/refractory GD, antithyroid drugs over 5 years with positive TRAb. There was RNA extracted from PBMCs, and the TCR library was made from it. Graves' disease diagnoses followed American Thyroid Association guidelines. Relying on iRepertoire HTBI primers and Arm-PCR of CDR3 regions, the team built TCR beta libraries. TCRdb itself ran the multiplex PCR reads through MiXCR, one entry per CDR3 protein. This sample carries roughly 470,000 distinct CDR3 sequences, under 25% of them seen once, and the ten largest clones take 7.8%. CDR1 is LNHDA, CDR2 SQIVND, per germline (reference sequence). Trimming removed 3 bases at V and 0 bases at J, with 8 bases between. This CDR3 is built from 15 residues. To note about this clonotype: What it recognizes is unknown.

General study findings and limits: Favored gene segments in persistent disease were TRBV28, TRBJ1-2 and TRBJ2-5. The work looked only at peripheral blood and did not look at thyroid tissue.

The chain joins TRBV19 to TRBJ2-2; D gene unclear. The sequencing here drew on peripheral blood mononuclear cells (PBMCs), taken when the disease was refractory, from a patient treated with antithyroid drugs. This sequence was found in a female donor with Graves disease. CDR3 in amino acids: CASSIQFANTGELFF. CDR3 DNA sequence: TGTGCCAGTAGTATCCAGTTCGCGAACACCGGGGAGCTGTTTTTT.